These 29 T cell receptor beta chains originate from one sample sequenced in a study of regulatory T cells in long-lasting Graves disease. The time point was: newly diagnosed GD, antithyroid drugs for less than 3 months. Researchers made the TCR library from RNA that was extracted from PBMCs. iRepertoire HTBI primers and Arm-PCR of CDR3 regions built TCR beta libraries. One entry per CDR3 protein, called by TCRdb with MiXCR from the multiplex PCR reads. The sample contains about 350,000 distinct CDR3 sequences, about 16% of which appear only once. This sample was shared with a second study, whose subject was T cells in Graves' hyperthyroidism and ophthalmopathy.

The starting material was peripheral blood mononuclear cells (PBMCs), obtained at new diagnosis, from a patient treated with antithyroid drugs. These receptors came from a woman aged 18-29 years with Graves disease.

The genes are TRBV6-1 and TRBJ2-3; a weak D match, TRBD1 (6 bases). The length of the CDR3 is 14 residues. Trimming took off 5 bases at V and 5 bases at J, with 14 bases between the two ends. CDR1 is MNHNS, CDR2 SASEGT, per germline. CDR3 bases: TGTGCCAGCAGTAAGACAGGCTTCGGAGATACGCAGTATTTT. It is translated as CASSKTGFGDTQYF.

This clonotype was picked up many times. The V call is TRBV7-8, the J call TRBJ2-7, with a possible D match to TRBD2 (5 bases). V gave up 4 bases and J gave up 6 bases, with 13 bases separating them. CDR1 SGHVS and CDR2 FQNEAQ come from the germline V gene. The CDR3 is 13 residues long. The CDR3 sequence is CASSSQRRSEQYF. DNA of the CDR3: TGTGCCAGCAGCTCGCAAAGGAGGTCCGAGCAGTACTTC.

This clonotype appeared many times. The rearrangement joins TRBV11-2 to TRBJ2-5, with unresolved D. This CDR3 is 13 amino acids long. Trimming removed 3 bases from V and 4 bases from J, with 9 bases in between. Per germline, CDR1 SGHAT and CDR2 FQNNGV. The CDR3 loop is CASSFSWGETQYF. The CDR3 DNA reads as TGTGCCAGCAGCTTCTCATGGGGAGAGACCCAGTACTTC.

Worth noting for this clonotype: A much larger clone is a single base away; this may be a read error. Because the CDR3 is missing its conserved closing phenylalanine or tryptophan, this is likely a read error. The chain combines TRBV5-1 with TRBJ1-1; D not resolved. The CDR3 runs to 13 residues. The germline V gene encodes CDR1 SGHRS and CDR2 YFSETQ. Trimming cost V 4 bases and J 2 bases, with 9 bases left between them. The CDR3 region is CASSAGLNTEAFS. In nucleotides, the CDR3 is TGCGCCAGCAGCGCCGGACTCAACACTGAAGCTTTCTCT.

This clonotype was seen a handful of times. A junction end diverges from the germline sequence, so it may reflect a read error. This rearrangement joins TRBV10-1 to TRBJ2-1; tentatively, D is TRBD1 or TRBD2 (6 bases each). The CDR3 extends over 15 amino acids. CDR1 is WNHNN and CDR2 is SYGVQD in the germline V gene (reference sequence). CDR3 loop: CASSGGGPFDNEQLF. CDR3 in DNA: TGCGCCAGCTCCGGTGGGGGGCCATTTGACAATGAGCAGCTCTTC.

A few counts support this clonotype. The chain recombines TRBV25-1 with TRBJ2-7; 7 bases are shared with TRBD1. The CDR3 is 14 residues long. The germline gives CDR1 MGHDK, CDR2 SYGVNS. Unmatched junction bases numbered 4, after V lost 2 bases and J lost 3 bases. Here the CDR3 DNA reads TGTGCCAGCAGTGAACCGGGACAGAACTACGAGCAGTACTTC. Residues: CASSEPGQNYEQYF.

The CDR3 DNA is TGTGCCAGCAGCGCGGACAGGGAGTTGTCACCCCTCCACTTT. Translating gives CASSADRELSPLHF. The chain has TRBV18 and TRBJ1-6; 8 positions agree with TRBD1. This CDR3 is built from 14 residues. Per germline, CDR1 KGHSH and CDR2 LQKENI. Losses at the gene ends were 8 bases for V and 10 bases for J; bases not matched to a gene: 10.

There are many counts of this clonotype. The CDR3 DNA reads as TGCGCCAGCAGCTTGGAACAGGGGGCTTGGAACATTCAGTACTTC. This gives the protein CASSLEQGAWNIQYF. V and J are TRBV5-1 and TRBJ2-4, with 9 bases identical to TRBD1. There are 15 residues in the CDR3. V was pared by 0 bases and J by 7 bases, with 5 bases of the junction left unmatched. In germline, CDR1 is SGHRS, CDR2 YFSETQ.

The rearrangement uses TRBV19 and TRBJ1-5; possibly TRBD1 for D (5 bases). The length of the CDR3 is 13 residues. Germline CDR1 LNHDA, CDR2 SQIVND (reference sequence). Trimming stripped 6 bases from V and 2 bases from J, with 8 bases between. CDR3 loop: CASRRQRNQPQHF. The DNA of the CDR3 is TGTGCCAGTAGAAGACAGCGCAATCAGCCCCAGCATTTT.

V is TRBV11-2 and J is TRBJ2-7; 10 bases are a match to TRBD1. Germline loops: CDR1 SGHAT, CDR2 FQNNGV. This CDR3 has 17 residues. Losses at the gene ends were 2 bases for V and 5 bases for J; bases not matched to a gene: 12. Here the CDR3 reads CASSLSPTGTGAHEQYF. As DNA, the CDR3 is TGTGCCAGCAGCTTATCACCGACCGGGACAGGGGCCCACGAGCAGTACTTC.

This chain connects TRBV6-1 to TRBJ1-6; D remains ambiguous. Germline loops: CDR1 MNHNS, CDR2 SASEGT. The CDR3 is 14 residues long. V lost 8 bases to trimming and J lost 4 bases, with 12 bases between them. The CDR3 reads CASDPRGYNSPLHF. DNA for the CDR3: TGTGCCAGCGACCCACGAGGGTATAATTCACCCCTCCACTTT.

As for this clonotype: A read error may be the cause here, since a much bigger clone is one base away. The chain has TRBV2 and TRBJ2-1, with D tentatively TRBD1 (7 bases). This CDR3 is 14 amino acids long. The germline gives CDR1 SNHLY, CDR2 FYNNEI. The CDR3 region has the DNA TGTACCAGCAGTTACGACAGGGAGGCCAATGAGCAGTTCTTC. Its translation: CTSSYDREANEQFF. Complete variable domain (other parts from reference TRBV2 and TRBJ2-1): EPEVTQTPSHQVTQMGQEVILRCVPISNHLYFYWYRQILGQKVEFLVSFYNNEISEKSEIFDDQFSVERPDGSNFTLKIRSTKLEDSAMYFCTSSYDREANEQFFGPGTRLTVL.

As for this clonotype: With a much larger clone just one base away, this may be a read error. The V gene is TRBV3-1, the J gene TRBJ1-3, with D hard to call. CDR3 size: 16 residues. V was cut by 1 base and J by 2 bases, with 12 bases left in between. Germline CDR1 and CDR2: LGHDT and YNNKEL (reference sequence). The CDR3 DNA sequence: TGTGCCAGCAGCCAAGGGACCAGGTTCCCTGGAAACACCATATATTTT. It encodes CASSQGTRFPGNTIYF.

This clonotype was seen more than once but under ten times. The rearrangement joins TRBV24-1 to TRBJ2-2; D ambiguous. The V gene's germline CDR1 is KGHDR and CDR2 SFDVKD. This CDR3 is 13 amino acids long. V was clipped by 4 bases and J by 7 bases, with 9 bases between them. In DNA form, the CDR3 reads TGTGCCACCAGTGACCCCGGGTACGGGGAGCTGTTTTTT. This encodes CATSDPGYGELFF.

This clonotype was detected a few times. V gene TRBV20-1 combines with J gene TRBJ2-2; maybe TRBD2 (5 bases). In germline, CDR1 is DFQATT, CDR2 SNEGSKA (reference sequence). Trimming pared 3 bases from V and 2 bases from J, leaving 10 bases between. The CDR3 length is 14 residues. The CDR3 DNA is TGCAGTGCTAGTCGACTACCAAACACCGGGGAGCTGTTTTTT. Translated, it gives CSASRLPNTGELFF.

In its sample, this clonotype was seen many times. This rearrangement joins TRBV28 to TRBJ2-4; possibly TRBD1 for D (6 bases). Trimming cost V 1 base and J 3 bases, with 19 bases left between them. This CDR3 comprises 18 residues. CDR1 and CDR2 from the germline V gene are MDHEN and SYDVKM. The CDR3: CASSLYLTGPIDKNIQYF. CDR3 sequence (DNA): TGTGCCAGCAGTTTATACCTGACAGGCCCCATAGACAAAAACATTCAGTACTTC.

This clonotype showed up many times. The J gene is TRBJ2-7, the V gene TRBV20-1; D call uncertain. Germline lookup yields CDR1 DFQATT and CDR2 SNEGSKA (reference sequence). The V and J ends lost 4 bases and 3 bases respectively, with 19 bases between them. The CDR3 spans 15 residues. The CDR3 nucleotides are TGCAGTGCTACAGAAAGATTAACGGGCCTCTACGAGCAGTACTTC. Amino acids: CSATERLTGLYEQYF.

This clonotype was detected ten times or more. The J gene is TRBJ1-6, the V gene TRBV6-9; a possible D gene is TRBD1 (6 bases). The V gene's germline CDR1 is MNHGY and CDR2 SVAAGI. Trimming stripped 3 bases from V and 10 bases from J, with 13 bases between. The CDR3 loop spans 14 amino acids. In nucleotides, the CDR3 is TGTGCCAGCAGTTACCAGCGGGGGCTCTCACCCCTCCACTTT. Translating gives CASSYQRGLSPLHF.

The sample holds a few counts of this clonotype. This rearrangement joins TRBV2 to TRBJ1-6, with a possible D match to TRBD1 (5 bases). Between the trimmed V and J ends, which lost 1 base and 0 bases, there was a span of 10 bases. Germline CDR1 and CDR2: SNHLY and FYNNEI. This CDR3 is 17 amino acids long. CDR3: CASSEVRGSSYNSPLHF. Here the CDR3 DNA reads TGTGCCAGCAGTGAAGTGCGGGGGAGCTCCTATAATTCACCCCTCCACTTT.

Only one count was recorded for this clonotype. This sequence is one base from a far larger clone and is likely a read error. J is TRBJ2-2 and V is TRBV2; D possibly matches TRBD1 or TRBD2 (6 bases each). The germline V and J ends were trimmed by 11 bases and 5 bases, with 21 bases remaining between them. Germline values: CDR1 SNHLY, CDR2 FYNNEI. This CDR3 has 15 residues. In DNA form, the CDR3 reads TGTGCCGGCACCCACCGGGGGCAGATTACCGGGGAGCTGTTTTTT. Encoded protein: CAGTHRGQITGELFF.

This clonotype was recorded at least ten times. The CDR3 coding sequence is TGTGCCAGCTCACCGTCGACAGGGTGGACTAATGAAAAACTGTTTTTT. It encodes CASSPSTGWTNEKLFF. The J gene is TRBJ1-4, the V gene TRBV18; 7 bases match TRBD1. In germline, CDR1 is KGHSH, CDR2 LQKENI. This CDR3 comprises 16 residues. The V gene end was trimmed by 3 bases and the J gene end by 2 bases; junction bases not matched to a gene: 6.

This clonotype was counted only a few times. The V and J genes are TRBV9 and TRBJ2-3; tentative D call: TRBD1 (6 bases). The CDR3 sequence is 15 residues long. Germline loops: CDR1 SGDLS, CDR2 YYNGEE. V was clipped by 6 bases and J by 3 bases, with 17 bases between them. The CDR3 loop is CASTESGQWTDTQYF. CDR3 in DNA: TGTGCCAGCACCGAATCGGGACAATGGACAGATACGCAGTATTTT.

This rearrangement joins TRBV6-2 or TRBV6-3 to TRBJ1-6; 11 bases are a match to TRBD1. After removal of 6 bases from V and 11 bases from J, the junction contained 3 bases not matched to a gene. CDR3 length equals 13 residues. The germline V gene has CDR1 MNHEY and CDR2 SVGEGT. DNA of the CDR3: TGTGCCAGCAGGGGGACAGGGGGACCACCCCTCCACTTT. Protein product: CASRGTGGPPLHF.

This clonotype was seen repeatedly, ten times or more. This rearrangement joins TRBV11-2 to TRBJ2-7, with a possible D match to TRBD1 (5 bases). Germline-derived CDR1 and CDR2 are SGHAT and FQNNGV. The CDR3 is 15 residues long. V lost 1 base to trimming and J lost 4 bases, with 14 bases between them. The CDR3, as DNA: TGTGCCAGCAGCTTAGTAACGGCCAGGGCATACGAGCAGTACTTC. It is translated as CASSLVTARAYEQYF.

The chain joins TRBV5-1 to TRBJ2-4, with TRBD1 matching 7 bases. V was clipped by 0 bases and J by 6 bases; unmatched bases: 3. The germline CDR1 and CDR2 sequences are SGHRS and YFSETQ. The CDR3 is 14 amino acids. CDR3 amino acids: CASSLVEGANIQYF. The CDR3 DNA sequence: TGCGCCAGCAGCTTGGTAGAGGGGGCAAACATTCAGTACTTC.

The sample holds many counts of this clonotype. The V call is TRBV12-3 or TRBV12-4, the J call TRBJ1-1; no definite D call. The CDR3 has 12 residues. V was shortened by 3 bases and J by 7 bases, with 9 bases between the two germline ends. CDR3 protein: CASSFYMDEAFF. Written as DNA, the CDR3 is TGTGCCAGCAGTTTCTACATGGATGAAGCTTTCTTT.

This clonotype was found many times. V is TRBV3-1 and J is TRBJ2-3, with D perhaps TRBD1 (5 bases). V lost 6 bases, J lost 4 bases, and 11 bases lay in between. The CDR3 is 13 amino acids. Germline CDR1 LGHDT, CDR2 YNNKEL (reference sequence). CDR3 DNA: TGTGCCAGCAGGGAGACAGCCGCAGATACGCAGTATTTT. Protein sequence: CASRETAADTQYF.

This clonotype was recorded many times. The rearrangement links TRBV7-3 to TRBJ2-1; 8 nucleotides align to TRBD1. CDR3 length: 14 residues. Germline CDR1 is SGHTA and CDR2 is FQGTGA. The trim removed 5 bases at V and 8 bases at J, leaving 8 bases unmatched. CDR3 nucleotide sequence: TGTGCCAGCAGCCGCGGGACAGGTCAGGATGAGCAGTTCTTC. The encoded protein is CASSRGTGQDEQFF.

The CDR3 loop reads CASSRGPGELFF. In DNA form, the CDR3 reads TGTGCCAGCAGTCGGGGTCCCGGGGAGCTGTTTTTT. This sequence joins TRBV12-3 or TRBV12-4 and TRBJ2-2; possibly TRBD2 for D (5 bases). The V end was cut by 5 bases, the J end by 6 bases, with 7 bases between. The CDR3 is 12 amino acids.